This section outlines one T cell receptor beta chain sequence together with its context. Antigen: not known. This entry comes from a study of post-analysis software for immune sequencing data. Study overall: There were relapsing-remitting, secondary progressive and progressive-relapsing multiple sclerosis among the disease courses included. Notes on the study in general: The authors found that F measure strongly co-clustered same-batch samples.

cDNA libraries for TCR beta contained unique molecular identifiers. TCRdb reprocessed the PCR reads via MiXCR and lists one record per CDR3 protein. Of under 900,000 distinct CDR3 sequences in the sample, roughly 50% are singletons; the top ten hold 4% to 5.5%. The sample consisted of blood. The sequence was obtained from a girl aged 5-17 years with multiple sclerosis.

CDR3 region: CSAGIVSADNEQFF. The CDR3 DNA sequence: TGCAGCGCTGGAATCGTGTCCGCGGACAATGAGCAGTTCTTC. V and J are TRBV29-1 and TRBJ2-1; the D is unclear. This CDR3 comprises 14 residues. Trimming cost V 7 bases and J 5 bases, with 18 bases left between them. CDR1 and CDR2 from the germline V gene are SQVTM and ANQGSEA.